The TCR beta chain described here comes from a study of blood T cell repertoires in COVID-19. Overall study context: The origin of the acute and convalescent COVID-19 samples was the United States, Italy and Spain. T cells, B-cell-depleted T cells, or PBMCs supplied cDNA or gDNA.

As handled by the study authors: Cell counts per sample came from amplifying reference gene primers. Profiled with immunoSEQ multiplex PCR; TCRdb holds only in-frame clones, not every one. V, J and clone size are those of that table, while D and trimming were read from the DNA. The sample records roughly 110,000 clones, around 89% being singletons. The V end was cut by 2 bases, the J end by 6 bases, with 16 bases between. CDR1 SGHTA and CDR2 FQGTGA come from the germline V gene. The CDR3 is made up of 15 amino acids. Material: peripheral blood. This sequence joins TRBV7-3 and TRBJ1-1; D possibly corresponds to TRBD1 (6 bases). This clonotype was sampled from a human donor with acute or convalescent COVID-19. The donor label of this sample is uncertain. CDR3 in amino acids: CASSLDTGGGAEAFF. Here the CDR3 DNA reads TGTGCCAGCAGCTTAGATACGGGGGGCGGGGCTGAAGCTTTCTTT.